The clone carrying this TCR beta chain was picked up many times. A read error may produce the germline difference seen at one junction end. These data are taken from a study of early T cells in non-severe SARS-CoV-2 infection. This CDR3 is 14 amino acids long. Germline assignment: CDR1 SGHAT and CDR2 FQNNGV. The protocol attached unique molecular identifiers to individual cDNA molecules. A single record per CDR3 protein comes from TCRdb applying MiXCR to the 5' RACE reads. The data contain over 50,000 distinct CDR3 sequences, 8% to 10% of them singletons. The sequence came from an adult who was a healthcare worker with PCR-confirmed SARS-CoV-2 infection or an uninfected control (not recorded which). Specimen: whole blood. The chain carries TRBV11-2 and TRBJ1-1; 10 bases map to TRBD1. This chain's CDR3 is CASSSYGTGAEVFF. As DNA, the CDR3 is TGTGCCAGCAGCTCATACGGGACAGGGGCTGAAGTTTTCTTT. Together with reference TRBV11-2 and TRBJ1-1, the CDR3 gives the full variable domain: EAGVAQSPRYKIIEKRQSVAFWCNPISGHATLYWYQQILGQGPKLLIQFQNNGVVDDSQLPKDRFSAERLKGVDSTLKIQPAKLEDSAVYLCASSSYGTGAEVFFGQGTRLTVV.